The source of this TCR beta chain is a study of technical replicates of blood from several donors. Only in-frame clones appear in the TCRdb table, and some are missing; sequencing was by immunoSEQ multiplex PCR. The repertoire holds roughly 79,000 clones, with 90% to 95% as singletons. V was shortened by 4 bases and J by 5 bases, with 13 bases between the two germline ends. The CDR3 extends over 13 amino acids. Germline V gene sequence: CDR1 SGHNT, CDR2 YYREEE (reference sequence). This sequence originates from a human donor in good health. Sequenced input: T cells isolated from PBMCs. The chain couples TRBV5-4 to TRBJ2-7; no clear D. The DNA for the CDR3 is TGTGCCAGCAGCGCGAACTACCGTAACGAGCAGTACTTC. Protein sequence: CASSANYRNEQYF.